This T cell receptor beta chain was obtained from a study of blood T cells in healthy people across ages. Study observations and caveats: Higher diversity and more naive CD4+ cells were features of long-lived donors, compared to aged donors.

About this clonotype itself: What it binds is not known.

Together with a sample-barcoded 5' primer, a J-beta primer mix was included in a second PCR lasting roughly 6 to 12 cycles. Each CDR3 protein is one row after TCRdb ran MiXCR on the 5' RACE reads. The sample has 1.5 million to 2 million distinct CDR3 sequences, 30% to 35% seen once. Per the germline V gene, CDR1 is MNHNS and CDR2 is SASEGT. The CDR3 extends over 15 amino acids. Between the trimmed V and J ends, which lost 2 bases and 11 bases, there was a span of 16 bases. The chain carries TRBV6-1 and TRBJ1-6, with D unclear. The sequence came from a woman in her thirties in good health. The sequencing input was blood. The chain's CDR3 is CASSERVGWETPLHF. Here the CDR3 DNA reads TGTGCCAGCAGTGAACGGGTCGGGTGGGAGACACCCCTCCACTTT.